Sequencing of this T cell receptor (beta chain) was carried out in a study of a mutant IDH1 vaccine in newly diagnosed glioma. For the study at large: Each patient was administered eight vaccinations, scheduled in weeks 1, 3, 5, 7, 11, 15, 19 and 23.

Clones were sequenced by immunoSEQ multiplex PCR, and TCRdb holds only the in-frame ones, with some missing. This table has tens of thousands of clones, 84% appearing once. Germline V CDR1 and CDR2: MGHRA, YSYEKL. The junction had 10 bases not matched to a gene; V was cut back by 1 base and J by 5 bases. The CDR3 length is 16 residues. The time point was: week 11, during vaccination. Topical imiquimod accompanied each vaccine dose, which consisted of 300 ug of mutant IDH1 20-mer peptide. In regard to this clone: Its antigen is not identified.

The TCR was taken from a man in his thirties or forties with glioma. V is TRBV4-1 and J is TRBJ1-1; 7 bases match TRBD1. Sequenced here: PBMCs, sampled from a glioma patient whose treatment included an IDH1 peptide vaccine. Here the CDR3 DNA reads TGCGCCAGCAGCCAAGGCACCCAGGGGGTGGGTACTGAAGCTTTCTTT. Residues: CASSQGTQGVGTEAFF.